The 2 T cell receptor beta chains reported below all come from one sample, sequenced in a study of shared clonotypes between healthy human individuals. Sequenced by immunoSEQ multiplex PCR; TCRdb stores in-frame clones only, minus some. The sample holds roughly 1 million clones, 70% to 80% seen once. Sequencing was performed on memory CD4+ T cells from PBMCs. Subset indicated: CD45RA-negative fraction. All receptors derive from a man aged 18 to 30 in good health. Some clones in this sample may be carry-over from other donors' samples.

The CDR3 DNA reads TGCGCCAGCAGCCAACAGGGGGCCCAGGGTGAAAAACTGTTTTTT. Translation: CASSQQGAQGEKLFF. The V gene is TRBV5-1, the J gene TRBJ1-4; TRBD1 agrees at 9 bases. The V gene's germline CDR1 is SGHRS and CDR2 YFSETQ. The CDR3 runs 15 residues. Trimming at V came to 4 bases and at J to 7 bases, leaving 8 bases not matched to a gene.

The chain has TRBV27 and TRBJ2-2; D gene unclear. The ends were cut back, 6 bases at V and 0 bases at J, with 11 bases in the middle. The CDR3 consists of 15 residues. Germline V gene lookup returns CDR1 MNHEY and CDR2 SMNVEV (reference sequence). The CDR3 nucleotides are TGTGCCAGCAGGCCGACTTTCGCGAACACCGGGGAGCTGTTTTTT. Amino acids: CASRPTFANTGELFF.